These T cell receptor beta chains were read from a single sample in a study of blood T cells in healthy people across ages. Using its own MiXCR run on the 5' RACE reads, TCRdb lists one record per CDR3 protein. Counted here are over 1,500,000 distinct CDR3 sequences, around half occurring once; the ten biggest clones make up over 2%. The source material was blood. The receptors come from a woman in her forties in good health. Each CDR3 is given with its conserved first and last residue. A D gene is named only where the DNA matches it firmly. Only part of the rows carry a size: once, few, many, or a class if the clone is expanded.

clone size | J gene | V gene | D gene | CDR3 protein | CDR3 DNA
- | TRBJ2-1 | TRBV2 | - | CANKGELGDNEQFF | TGTGCCAACAAAGGCGAACTCGGAGACAATGAGCAGTTCTTC
- | TRBJ1-1 | TRBV28 | TRBD1 | CASSPAIDRDTEAFF | TGTGCCAGCAGTCCCGCCATCGACAGGGACACTGAAGCTTTCTTT
few | TRBJ2-7 | TRBV6-5 | - | CASSYSQGGYEQYF | TGTGCCAGCAGTTACTCGCAGGGCGGCTACGAGCAGTACTTC
- | TRBJ2-3 | TRBV3-1 | - | CASSQDTGITDTQYF | TGTGCCAGCAGCCAAGATACAGGGATCACAGATACGCAGTATTTT
- | TRBJ2-3 | TRBV20-1 | TRBD2 | CSAGGGASRDTQYF | TGCAGTGCGGGCGGGGGGGCTTCACGAGATACGCAGTATTTT
once | TRBJ2-5 | TRBV4-3 | - | CASSQRIGNEQYF | TGCGCCAGCAGCCAGCGAATAGGAAATGAGCAGTACTTC
- | TRBJ2-5 | TRBV5-1 | - | CASSWRGQTKETQYF | TGCGCCAGCAGCTGGAGGGGACAGACTAAAGAGACCCAGTACTTC
- | TRBJ2-5 | TRBV11-2 | - | CASSLVGAYQETQYF | TGTGCCAGCAGCTTGGTTGGCGCGTACCAAGAGACCCAGTACTTC
once | TRBJ1-2 | TRBV6-6 | - | CASSYSGGRDYGYTF | TGTGCCAGCAGTTACTCGGGGGGACGGGACTATGGCTACACCTTC
few | TRBJ2-5 | TRBV4-3 | - | CASSQWLANSETQYF | TGCGCCAGCAGCCAATGGCTAGCGAACTCAGAGACCCAGTACTTC
- | TRBJ2-1 | TRBV9 | TRBD2 | CASSVEGRGTYNEQFF | TGTGCCAGCAGCGTAGAAGGGCGGGGGACCTACAATGAGCAGTTCTTC
few | TRBJ2-5 | TRBV4-1 | - | CASSQGLGSVEETQYF | TGCGCCAGCAGCCAAGGATTGGGGTCAGTAGAAGAGACCCAGTACTTC
- | TRBJ2-1 | TRBV12-3/TRBV12-4 | - | CASSLRETYNEQFF | TGTGCCAGCAGTTTGAGGGAAACCTACAATGAGCAGTTCTTC
few | TRBJ2-3 | TRBV10-2 | - | CASMPDSTDTQYF | TGCGCCAGCATGCCCGACAGCACAGATACGCAGTATTTT
- | TRBJ1-5 | TRBV4-1 | TRBD1 | CASSQGPTGVGQPQHF | TGCGCCAGCAGCCAGGGACCCACAGGGGTTGGTCAGCCCCAGCATTTT
few | TRBJ2-7 | TRBV4-2 | - | CASSLGGQSSDEQYF | TGTGCCAGCAGCCTGGGGGGACAATCTTCGGACGAGCAGTACTTC
- | TRBJ2-1 | TRBV7-2 | - | CASSPAPLGDQFF | TGTGCCAGCAGCCCAGCCCCCCTCGGGGATCAGTTCTTC
few | TRBJ2-6 | TRBV28 | - | CASSLITGLANVLTF | TGTGCCAGCAGTCTGATAACCGGGTTGGCCAACGTCCTGACTTTC
- | TRBJ1-2 | TRBV18 | - | CASSRTGIDNYGYTF | TGTGCCAGCTCACGAACAGGGATTGACAACTATGGCTACACCTTC
- | TRBJ1-1 | TRBV6-2/TRBV6-3 | - | CASSYSLGWNTEAFF | TGTGCCAGCAGTTACTCCCTCGGTTGGAACACTGAAGCTTTCTTT
- | TRBJ2-5 | TRBV15 | - | CATSRDPGGRQETQYF | TGTGCCACCAGCAGAGATCCCGGGGGGCGCCAAGAGACCCAGTACTTC
- | TRBJ2-1 | TRBV28 | - | CASSNEGSSLYNEQFF | TGTGCCAGCAGTAATGAGGGGTCTTCACTGTACAATGAGCAGTTCTTC
few | TRBJ2-1 | TRBV28 | TRBD1 | CASQQGINEQFF | TGTGCCAGTCAACAGGGGATCAATGAGCAGTTCTTC
few | TRBJ2-3 | TRBV20-1 | - | CSAPAGLLDTQYF | TGCAGTGCTCCTGCGGGGTTGTTAGATACGCAGTATTTT
- | TRBJ1-2 | TRBV20-1 | TRBD1 | CSARETGGYYGYTF | TGCAGTGCTCGTGAGACAGGGGGCTACTATGGCTACACCTTC
- | TRBJ2-1 | TRBV29-1 | - | CSVIATRQNEQFF | TGCAGCGTAATAGCTACGAGGCAGAATGAGCAGTTCTTC
- | TRBJ2-1 | TRBV24-1 | - | CATSDYPGTTNEQFF | TGTGCCACCAGTGATTACCCGGGAACGACAAATGAGCAGTTCTTC
- | TRBJ1-5 | TRBV18 | - | CASSPRGGRNQPQHF | TGTGCCAGCTCACCACGAGGGGGACGGAATCAGCCCCAGCATTTT
- | TRBJ1-6 | TRBV5-1 | - | CASSYTANSPLHF | TGCGCCAGCAGCTATACAGCGAATTCACCCCTCCACTTT
- | TRBJ1-6 | TRBV20-1 | - | CSARGLGGRGNSPLHF | TGCAGTGCTAGGGGGCTCGGGGGACGGGGTAATTCACCCCTCCACTTT
- | TRBJ2-3 | TRBV20-1 | TRBD2 | CSAPHLLAGRTDTQYF | TGCAGTGCTCCCCACCTACTAGCGGGCCGCACAGATACGCAGTATTTT
- | TRBJ2-3 | TRBV18 | - | CASSPGRLEGDTQYF | TGTGCCAGCTCACCAGGGCGACTAGAGGGAGATACGCAGTATTTT
- | TRBJ2-2 | TRBV7-2 | - | CASRSGPTGELFF | TGTGCCAGCAGGTCGGGCCCTACCGGGGAGCTGTTTTTT
- | TRBJ1-1 | TRBV2 | TRBD1 | CASSRGLLTEAFF | TGTGCCAGCAGCAGGGGGCTCCTCACTGAAGCTTTCTTT
few | TRBJ1-1 | TRBV7-9 | TRBD1 | CASSLRGQQANTEAFF | TGTGCCAGCAGCTTGAGGGGGCAACAGGCGAACACTGAAGCTTTCTTT
- | TRBJ2-1 | TRBV9 | TRBD2 | CASSDSGLANNEQFF | TGTGCCAGCAGCGACTCGGGACTAGCTAACAATGAGCAGTTCTTC
- | TRBJ2-5 | TRBV5-1 | TRBD2 | CASSLGGLADQETQYF | TGCGCCAGCAGCTTGGGGGGACTAGCGGACCAAGAGACCCAGTACTTC
- | TRBJ1-5 | TRBV7-9 | TRBD1 | CASSAVTGGRQPQHF | TGTGCCAGCAGCGCCGTGACAGGGGGCAGACAGCCCCAGCATTTT
few | TRBJ2-5 | TRBV20-1 | - | CSARADTTRQETQYF | TGCAGTGCTAGAGCGGACACAACTAGGCAAGAGACCCAGTACTTC
- | TRBJ1-5 | TRBV24-1 | - | CATSLGEGRPQHF | TGTGCCACCAGTCTGGGCGAGGGGAGGCCCCAGCATTTT
few | TRBJ2-2 | TRBV7-2 | - | CASSFRMGGVRTGELFF | TGTGCCAGCAGCTTCCGTATGGGTGGGGTTCGGACCGGGGAGCTGTTTTTT
few | TRBJ2-7 | TRBV5-1 | - | CASSLSAGITYEQYF | TGCGCCAGCAGCTTGTCCGCAGGGATTACCTACGAGCAGTACTTC
few | TRBJ2-5 | TRBV4-1 | TRBD2 | CASSQILASEGETQYF | TGCGCCAGCAGCCAGATACTAGCGTCGGAGGGAGAGACCCAGTACTTC
few | TRBJ2-7 | TRBV27 | TRBD1 | CASSGSGTGGGPIYEQYF | TGTGCCAGCAGTGGCTCCGGGACAGGGGGCGGACCGATCTACGAGCAGTACTTC
few | TRBJ2-5 | TRBV11-2 | TRBD1 | CASSSPTGGGGTQYF | TGTGCCAGCAGCTCCCCAACAGGGGGCGGGGGGACCCAGTACTTC
- | TRBJ2-7 | TRBV6-2/TRBV6-3 | - | CASSYQGIHEQYF | TGTGCCAGCAGTTATCAGGGTATCCACGAGCAGTACTTC
once | TRBJ1-5 | TRBV20-1 | TRBD1 | CSAPGTGVGRPQHF | TGCAGTGCTCCCGGGACAGGGGTTGGTCGGCCCCAGCATTTT
- | TRBJ2-7 | TRBV6-6 | - | CASSYRGTWDEQYF | TGTGCCAGCAGTTACCGGGGGACGTGGGATGAGCAGTACTTC